The clone carrying this T cell receptor beta chain was detected once. What it recognizes is unknown. The sample has other DNA sequences that encode this CDR3 too. Germline V CDR1 and CDR2: MDHEN, SYDVKM. V lost 7 bases to trimming and J lost 2 bases; unmatched junction nucleotides: 2. The CDR3 has 14 residues. The data derive from a study of cytomegalovirus exposure and HLA in healthy donors. Amplification used 60 Vbeta primers and 13 Jbeta primers. Profiled with immunoSEQ multiplex PCR; TCRdb holds only in-frame clones, not every one. The table has some 240,000 clones, about nine tenths seen once. Study-wide points: Across all donors, roughly uniform sequencing depth was an assumption of the presence/absence analyses. TCR beta chains associated with HLA were, in a later analysis, more clonally expanded than equally common others.

All the people who gave samples were healthy bone marrow donors. The clonotype originates from a girl aged 2 to 10 in good health and CMV-seronegative. The sequencing input was PBMCs. The gene calls are TRBV28 and TRBJ2-6; TRBD1 matches 7 bases. The CDR3 spells CASKGGAGANVLTF. The CDR3 coding sequence is TGTGCCAGCAAAGGGGGCGCTGGGGCCAACGTCCTGACTTTC.